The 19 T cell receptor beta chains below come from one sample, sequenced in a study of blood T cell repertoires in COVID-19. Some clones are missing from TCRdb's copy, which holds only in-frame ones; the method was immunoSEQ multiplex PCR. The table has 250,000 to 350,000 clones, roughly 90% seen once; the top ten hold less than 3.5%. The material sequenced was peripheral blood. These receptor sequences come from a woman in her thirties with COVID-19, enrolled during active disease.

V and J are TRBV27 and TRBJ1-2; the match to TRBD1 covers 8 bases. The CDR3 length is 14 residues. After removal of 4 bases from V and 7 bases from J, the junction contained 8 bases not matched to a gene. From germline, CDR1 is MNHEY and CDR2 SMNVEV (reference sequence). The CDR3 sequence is CASSSDREVGGYTF. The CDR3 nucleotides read TGTGCCAGCAGTTCGGACAGGGAGGTTGGTGGCTACACCTTC.

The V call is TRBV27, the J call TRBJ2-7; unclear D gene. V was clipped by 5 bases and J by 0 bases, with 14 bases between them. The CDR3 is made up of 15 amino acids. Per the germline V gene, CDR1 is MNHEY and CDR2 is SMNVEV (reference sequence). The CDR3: CASSSATLHSYEQYF. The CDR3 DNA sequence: TGTGCCAGCAGTAGCGCCACCCTACACTCCTACGAGCAGTACTTC.

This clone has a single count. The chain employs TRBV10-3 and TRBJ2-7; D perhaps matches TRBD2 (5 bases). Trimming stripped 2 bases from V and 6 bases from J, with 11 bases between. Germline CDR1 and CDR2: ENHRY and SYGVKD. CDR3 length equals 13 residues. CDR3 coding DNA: TGTGCCATCAGTGAGGGGCTAGCTACCGAGCAGTACTTC. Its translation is CAISEGLATEQYF.

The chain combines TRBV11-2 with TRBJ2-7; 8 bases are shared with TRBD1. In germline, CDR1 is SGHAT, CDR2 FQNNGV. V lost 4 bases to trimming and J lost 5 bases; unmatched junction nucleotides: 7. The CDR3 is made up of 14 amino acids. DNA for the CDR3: TGTGCCAGCAGCTCTTGGACAGGGCTCGACGAGCAGTACTTC. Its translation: CASSSWTGLDEQYF. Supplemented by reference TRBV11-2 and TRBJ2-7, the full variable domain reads EAGVAQSPRYKIIEKRQSVAFWCNPISGHATLYWYQQILGQGPKLLIQFQNNGVVDDSQLPKDRFSAERLKGVDSTLKIQPAKLEDSAVYLCASSSWTGLDEQYFGPGTRLTVT.

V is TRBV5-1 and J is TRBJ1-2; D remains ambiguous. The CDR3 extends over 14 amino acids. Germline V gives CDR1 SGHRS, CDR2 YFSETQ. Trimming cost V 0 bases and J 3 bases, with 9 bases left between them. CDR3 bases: TGCGCCAGCAGCTTGGACAGATTGGACTATGGCTACACCTTC. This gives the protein CASSLDRLDYGYTF.

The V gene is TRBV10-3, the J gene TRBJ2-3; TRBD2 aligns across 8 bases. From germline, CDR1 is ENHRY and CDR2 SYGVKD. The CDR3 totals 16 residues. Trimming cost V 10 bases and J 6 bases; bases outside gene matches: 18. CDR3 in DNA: TGTGCCACTAGGAAGGGAGGGACTAGGTTCGTCGATACGCAGTATTTT. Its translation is CATRKGGTRFVDTQYF.

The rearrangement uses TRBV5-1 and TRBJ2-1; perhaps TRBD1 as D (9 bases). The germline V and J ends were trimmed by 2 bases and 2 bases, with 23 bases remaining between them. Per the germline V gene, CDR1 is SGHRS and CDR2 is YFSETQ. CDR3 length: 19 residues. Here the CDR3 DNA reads TGCGCCAGCAGCTTACCTGCGGGGGGACAGGGAGAAACCTACAATGAGCAGTTCTTC. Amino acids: CASSLPAGGQGETYNEQFF. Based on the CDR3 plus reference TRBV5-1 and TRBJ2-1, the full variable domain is KAGVTQTPRYLIKTRGQQVTLSCSPISGHRSVSWYQQTPGQGLQFLFEYFSETQRNKGNFPGRFSGRQFSNSRSEMNVSTLELGDSALYLCASSLPAGGQGETYNEQFFGPGTRLTVL.

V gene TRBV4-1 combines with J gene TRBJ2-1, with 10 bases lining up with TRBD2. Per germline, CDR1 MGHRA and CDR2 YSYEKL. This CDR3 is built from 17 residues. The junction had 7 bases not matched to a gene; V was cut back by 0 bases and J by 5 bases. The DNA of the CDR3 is TGCGCCAGCAGCCAAGATCCCCGGAGCGGGAGGGACAATGAGCAGTTCTTC. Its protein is CASSQDPRSGRDNEQFF.

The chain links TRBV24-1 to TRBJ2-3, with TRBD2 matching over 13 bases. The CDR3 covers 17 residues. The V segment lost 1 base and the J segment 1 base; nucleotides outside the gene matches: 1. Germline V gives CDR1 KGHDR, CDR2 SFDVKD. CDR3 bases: TGTGCCACCAGTGATTTAGGACTAGCGGGAGGCACAGATACGCAGTATTTT. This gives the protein CATSDLGLAGGTDTQYF.

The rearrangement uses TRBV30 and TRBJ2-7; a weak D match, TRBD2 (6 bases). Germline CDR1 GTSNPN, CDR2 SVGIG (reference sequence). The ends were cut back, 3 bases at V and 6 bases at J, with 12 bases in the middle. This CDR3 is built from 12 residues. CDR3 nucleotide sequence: TGTGCCTGGAGCCCCCGACTAGGCGAGCAGTACTTC. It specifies CAWSPRLGEQYF.

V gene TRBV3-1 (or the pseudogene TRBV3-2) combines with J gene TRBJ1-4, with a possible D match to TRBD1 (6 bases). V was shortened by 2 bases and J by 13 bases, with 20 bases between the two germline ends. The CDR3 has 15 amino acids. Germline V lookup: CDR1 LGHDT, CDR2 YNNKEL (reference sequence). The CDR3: CASSQRGQPPNGLFF. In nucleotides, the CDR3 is TGTGCCAGCAGCCAACGAGGACAGCCTCCGAATGGACTGTTTTTT.

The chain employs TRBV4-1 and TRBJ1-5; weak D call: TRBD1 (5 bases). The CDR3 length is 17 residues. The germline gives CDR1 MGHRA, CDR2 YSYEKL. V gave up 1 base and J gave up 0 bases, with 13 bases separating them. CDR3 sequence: CASSQGGGGNSNQPQHF. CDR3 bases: TGCGCCAGCAGCCAAGGGGGGGGTGGCAATAGCAATCAGCCCCAGCATTTT.

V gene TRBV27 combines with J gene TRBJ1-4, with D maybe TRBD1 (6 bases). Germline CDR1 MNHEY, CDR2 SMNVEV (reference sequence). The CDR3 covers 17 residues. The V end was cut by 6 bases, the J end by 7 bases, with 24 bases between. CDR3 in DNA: TGTGCCAGCAGCTCGCTGAGGGACCGGGGGGCCGGTGAAAAACTGTTTTTT. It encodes CASSSLRDRGAGEKLFF. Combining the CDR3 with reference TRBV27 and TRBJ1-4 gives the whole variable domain EAQVTQNPRYLITVTGKKLTVTCSQNMNHEYMSWYRQDPGLGLRQIYYSMNVEVTDKGDVPEGYKVSRKEKRNFPLILESPSPNQTSLYFCASSSLRDRGAGEKLFFGSGTQLSVL.

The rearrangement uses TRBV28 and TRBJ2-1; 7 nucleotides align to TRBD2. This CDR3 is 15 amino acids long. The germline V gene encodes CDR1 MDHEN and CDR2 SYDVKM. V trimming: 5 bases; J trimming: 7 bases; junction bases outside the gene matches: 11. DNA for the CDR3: TGTGCCAGCAGTCCGCCCCAGCGGGGAGGGAATGAGCAGTTCTTC. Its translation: CASSPPQRGGNEQFF.

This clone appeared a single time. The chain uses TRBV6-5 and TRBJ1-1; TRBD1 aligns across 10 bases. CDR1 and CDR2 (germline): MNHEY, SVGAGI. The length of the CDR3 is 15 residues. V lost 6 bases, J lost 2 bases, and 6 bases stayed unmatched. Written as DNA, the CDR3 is TGTGCCAGCAGCGGGACAGGGGCTTACAACACTGAAGCTTTCTTT. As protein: CASSGTGAYNTEAFF.

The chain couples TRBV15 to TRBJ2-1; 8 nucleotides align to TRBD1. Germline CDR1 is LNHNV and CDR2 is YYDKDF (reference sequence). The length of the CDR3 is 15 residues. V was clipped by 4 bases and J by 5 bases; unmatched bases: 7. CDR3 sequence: CATSIRQGANNEQFF. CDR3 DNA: TGTGCCACCAGCATTCGTCAGGGGGCGAACAATGAGCAGTTCTTC.

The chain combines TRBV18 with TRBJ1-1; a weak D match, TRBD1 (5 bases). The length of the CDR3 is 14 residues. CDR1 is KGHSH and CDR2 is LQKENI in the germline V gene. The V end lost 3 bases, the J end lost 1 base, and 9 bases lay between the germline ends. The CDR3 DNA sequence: TGTGCCAGCTCACCGAGACAGAGGAACACTGAAGCTTTCTTT. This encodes CASSPRQRNTEAFF.

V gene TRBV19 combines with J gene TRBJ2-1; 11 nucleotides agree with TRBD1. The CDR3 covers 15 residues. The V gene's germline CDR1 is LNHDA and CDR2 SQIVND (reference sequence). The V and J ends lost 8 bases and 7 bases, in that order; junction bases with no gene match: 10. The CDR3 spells CASHPRTGGWNEQFF. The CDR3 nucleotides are TGTGCCAGTCACCCCCGGACAGGGGGCTGGAATGAGCAGTTCTTC.

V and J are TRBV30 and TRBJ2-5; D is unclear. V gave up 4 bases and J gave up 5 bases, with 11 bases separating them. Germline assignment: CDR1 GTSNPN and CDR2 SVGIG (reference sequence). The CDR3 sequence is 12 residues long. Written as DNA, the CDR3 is TGTGCCTGGACCCTAGGTGGGGAGACCCAGTACTTC. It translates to CAWTLGGETQYF.